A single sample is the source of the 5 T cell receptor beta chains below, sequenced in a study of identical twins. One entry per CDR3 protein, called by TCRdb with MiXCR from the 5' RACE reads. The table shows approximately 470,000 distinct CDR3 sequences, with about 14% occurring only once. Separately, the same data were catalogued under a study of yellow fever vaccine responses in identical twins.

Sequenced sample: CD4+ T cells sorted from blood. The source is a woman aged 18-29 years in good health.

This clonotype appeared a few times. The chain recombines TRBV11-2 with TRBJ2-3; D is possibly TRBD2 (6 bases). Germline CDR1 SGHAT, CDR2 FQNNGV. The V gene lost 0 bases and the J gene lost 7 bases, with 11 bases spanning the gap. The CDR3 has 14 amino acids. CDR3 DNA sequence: TGTGCCAGCAGCTTAGAGGGACTTAGAAATACGCAGTATTTT. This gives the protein CASSLEGLRNTQYF.

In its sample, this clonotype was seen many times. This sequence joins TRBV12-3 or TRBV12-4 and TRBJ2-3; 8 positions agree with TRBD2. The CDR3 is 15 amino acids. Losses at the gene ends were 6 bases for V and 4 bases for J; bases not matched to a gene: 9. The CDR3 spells CASRPRAGVPDTQYF. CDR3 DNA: TGTGCCAGCAGACCTCGAGCGGGAGTACCAGATACGCAGTATTTT.

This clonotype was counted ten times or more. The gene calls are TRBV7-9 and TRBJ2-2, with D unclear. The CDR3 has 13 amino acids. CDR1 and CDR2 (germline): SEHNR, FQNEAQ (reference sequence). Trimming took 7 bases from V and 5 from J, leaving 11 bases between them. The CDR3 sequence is CASTFVVTGELFF. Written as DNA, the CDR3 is TGTGCCAGCACCTTCGTGGTTACCGGGGAGCTGTTTTTT.

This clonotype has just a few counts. In nucleotides, the CDR3 is TGTGCCAGCAGTGCGACAGGTGGAAGGTACTATGGCTACACCTTC. It specifies CASSATGGRYYGYTF. The genes are TRBV25-1 and TRBJ1-2, with D possibly being TRBD1 (6 bases). This CDR3 region has 15 residues. Deletions cut 4 bases from V and 3 bases from J, with 15 bases between. Germline CDR1 MGHDK, CDR2 SYGVNS.

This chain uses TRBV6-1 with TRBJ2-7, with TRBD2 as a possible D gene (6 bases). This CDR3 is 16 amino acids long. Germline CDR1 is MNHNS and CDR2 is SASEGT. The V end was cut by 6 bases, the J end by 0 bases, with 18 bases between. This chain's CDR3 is CASRSPSAARSYEQYF. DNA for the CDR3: TGTGCCAGCAGATCTCCTAGCGCAGCACGCTCCTACGAGCAGTACTTC.